This entry is about one TCR beta chain. Its antigen is undetermined. This CDR3 comprises 15 residues. Germline V lookup: CDR1 SGHRS, CDR2 YFSETQ. V lost 2 bases, J lost 6 bases, and 16 bases lay in between. The record originates from a study of beta chain features in type 1 diabetes. Across the study: Sorted cells from all samples, numbering 107,917,701, were examined.

CD45RO/CCR7/CD25/CD127/CD95/CD27 staining was used to isolate CD4+ naive, central memory, regulatory and stem cell-like memory cells by sorting. The whole isolated RNA underwent reverse transcription, so sequencing captured expressed TCRB transcripts. Sequencing used immunoSEQ multiplex PCR; TCRdb keeps in-frame clones, though not all of them. The table has about 160,000 clones, around 7.8% seen once; the top ten hold approximately 0.93%. Points from the study as a whole: Type 1 diabetes patients showed a moderate but significant shortening of TCRB CDR3s in all four CD4+ subsets. Patients with type 1 diabetes showed fewer VDJ junction insertions and more deletions. Within the patient group, naive, central memory and Treg TCRB repertoires appeared more similar to each other than within healthy donors.

The chain recombines TRBV5-1 with TRBJ2-3; D possibly corresponds to TRBD2 (5 bases). The material sequenced was central memory CD4+ T cells from blood. This TCR came from a woman aged 40 to 49 with type 1 diabetes. CDR3: CASSLDGAVSDTQYF. The CDR3 DNA reads TGCGCCAGCAGCTTAGACGGAGCGGTCTCGGATACGCAGTATTTT.